The 20 T cell receptor beta chains reported below all come from one sample, sequenced in a study of response to subunit inactivated influenza vaccine. TCRdb reanalysed the RT-PCR reads using MiXCR and keeps one entry per CDR3 protein. Found here are 710,000 or so distinct CDR3 sequences, approximately 14% of them singletons; the top ten hold more than 9%. This specimen was PBMCs from blood, taken 11 to 12 days after vaccination. The receptors here all came from a man aged 50 to 59 who received an inactivated influenza vaccine.

This rearrangement joins TRBV7-2 to TRBJ1-2; D is undetermined. Germline CDR1 and CDR2: SGHTA and FQGNSA. With 5 bases removed from V and 3 bases from J, the gap between germline ends came to 7 bases. CDR3 length: 12 residues. The DNA for the CDR3 is TGTGCCAGCAGCCGTTGGGACTATGGCTACACCTTC. Its protein is CASSRWDYGYTF.

The CDR3, as DNA: TGTGCCAGCAGTTTTGGGCTTTCAGGGATTAGCGTAAACGAGCAGTACTTC. It translates to CASSFGLSGISVNEQYF. This chain joins TRBV12-3 or TRBV12-4 and TRBJ2-7; the D call may be TRBD1 or TRBD2 (5 bases each). The CDR3 loop spans 17 amino acids. The V end lost 3 bases, the J end lost 5 bases, and 23 bases lay between the germline ends.

This clonotype was found many times. The chain recombines TRBV9 with TRBJ2-2; 8 bases line up with TRBD2. CDR1 and CDR2 from the germline V gene are SGDLS and YYNGEE. The CDR3 has 13 amino acids. The V gene end was trimmed by 2 bases and the J gene end by 6 bases; junction bases not matched to a gene: 0. The CDR3 here is CASSVGGAGELFF. CDR3 bases: TGTGCCAGCAGCGTCGGGGGGGCCGGGGAGCTGTTTTTT.

This clonotype appeared a few times. The chain carries TRBV4-3 and TRBJ1-2; D is undetermined. The V gene's germline CDR1 is LGHNA and CDR2 YSLEER. Trimming took 0 bases from V and 4 from J, leaving 15 bases between them. The CDR3 runs to 16 residues. The CDR3 nucleotides are TGCGCCAGCAGCCAAGATTCCCGCGCAGACGGCTATGGCTACACCTTC. It specifies CASSQDSRADGYGYTF.

This chain links TRBV9 with TRBJ2-1; 12 bases are shared with TRBD2. This CDR3 is 14 amino acids long. Losses at the gene ends were 3 bases for V and 10 bases for J; bases not matched to a gene: 5. Germline V gene data show CDR1 as SGDLS and CDR2 as YYNGEE. The CDR3 sequence: CASSATSGGREQFF. CDR3 bases: TGTGCCAGCAGCGCGACTAGCGGGGGAAGGGAGCAGTTCTTC.

V and J are TRBV6-2 or TRBV6-3 and TRBJ2-1; TRBD1 agrees at 7 bases. J lost 7 bases, V lost 2 bases, and 8 bases had no gene match. The CDR3 spans 15 residues. CDR1 and CDR2 (germline): MNHEY, SVGEGT. CDR3 loop: CASSYGDRDANEQFF. CDR3 DNA: TGTGCCAGCAGTTACGGCGACAGGGATGCAAATGAGCAGTTCTTC.

J is TRBJ2-2 and V is TRBV4-3, with 8 bases identical to TRBD2. The V gene's germline CDR1 is LGHNA and CDR2 YSLEER. CDR3 length: 15 residues. V shed 0 bases and J 3 bases; nucleotides not matched to a gene: 0. In DNA, the CDR3 is TGCGCCAGCAGCCAAGAACTAGCGGACACCGGGGAGCTGTTTTTT. It translates to CASSQELADTGELFF.

The V and J genes are TRBV7-2 and TRBJ2-5; TRBD1 might be the D (6 bases). Trimming shortened V by 5 bases and J by 5 bases, and 21 bases separated the two germline ends. The CDR3 contains 16 residues. Germline V CDR1 and CDR2: SGHTA, FQGNSA. CDR3 sequence reads: CASSQNYRVTMETQYF. DNA for the CDR3: TGTGCCAGCAGCCAGAACTACAGGGTGACGATGGAGACCCAGTACTTC.

This clonotype has at least ten counts. An end of the junction does not agree with germline; a read error may underlie this. The rearrangement joins TRBV5-1 to TRBJ2-1; D unresolved. Germline assignment: CDR1 SGHRS and CDR2 YFSETQ. This CDR3 has 12 amino acids. In nucleotides, the CDR3 is TGTGCCAGCAGCTTAGCCGACAATGAGCAGTTCTTC. Translating gives CASSLADNEQFF.

The chain links TRBV6-5 to TRBJ2-7; the match to TRBD1 covers 12 bases. The CDR3 runs 16 residues. The germline CDR1 and CDR2 sequences are MNHEY and SVGAGI. V was pared by 2 bases and J by 3 bases, with 5 bases of the junction left unmatched. DNA for the CDR3: TGTGCCAGCAGTTACGCCGGGACAGGGGGCCACTACGAGCAGTACTTC. Amino acid sequence: CASSYAGTGGHYEQYF.

The chain recombines TRBV15 with TRBJ2-7; D may be TRBD2 (6 bases). Germline V gene sequence: CDR1 LNHNV, CDR2 YYDKDF (reference sequence). Trimming stripped 0 bases from V and 2 bases from J, with 8 bases between. The length of the CDR3 is 14 residues. Here the CDR3 reads CATSRDGLTYEQYF. For the CDR3, the DNA is TGTGCCACCAGCAGAGATGGACTAACCTACGAGCAGTACTTC.

There are a few counts of this clonotype. This chain joins TRBV7-2 and TRBJ2-5; 8 positions match TRBD2. With V trimmed by 5 bases and J by 5 bases, 13 bases remained unmatched. This CDR3 has 16 residues. CDR1 is SGHTA, CDR2 FQGNSA, per germline. CDR3 sequence reads: CASSPLFAGGGETQYF. DNA of the CDR3: TGTGCCAGCAGCCCGCTGTTTGCGGGGGGCGGTGAGACCCAGTACTTC.

This clonotype was counted between two and nine times. The V call is TRBV4-2, the J call TRBJ2-5; D not certain. Deletions cut 3 bases from V and 0 bases from J, with 11 bases between. CDR3 length: 15 residues. Per the germline V gene, CDR1 is LGHNA and CDR2 is YNFKEQ. CDR3 in amino acids: CASSQTMDHQETQYF. DNA of the CDR3: TGTGCCAGCAGCCAGACGATGGACCACCAAGAGACCCAGTACTTC.

This clonotype was detected many times. The V and J genes are TRBV11-1 and TRBJ1-1; 9 bases fit TRBD1. The germline CDR1 and CDR2 sequences are SGHAT and FQDESV (reference sequence). This CDR3 has 15 amino acids. The junction had 3 bases not matched to a gene; V was cut back by 3 bases and J by 1 base. Written as DNA, the CDR3 is TGTGCCAGCAGCTTGACAGGGGGAGCGAACACTGAAGCTTTCTTT. Translation gives CASSLTGGANTEAFF.

The chain joins TRBV2 to TRBJ2-1; a weak D match, TRBD2 (6 bases). The germline V gene has CDR1 SNHLY and CDR2 FYNNEI. Trimming left V 4 bases short and J 4 bases short, with 14 bases between. The CDR3 covers 15 residues. The CDR3 reads CASSVVSSVYNEQFF. CDR3 coding DNA: TGTGCCAGCAGTGTTGTGTCTAGCGTATACAATGAGCAGTTCTTC.

The rearrangement uses TRBV5-1 and TRBJ1-2; tentative D call: TRBD1 (5 bases). The CDR3 is 15 amino acids. V was clipped by 0 bases and J by 4 bases, with 13 bases between them. Germline V gives CDR1 SGHRS, CDR2 YFSETQ. The CDR3 loop reads CASSLDSDRIYGYTF. CDR3 nucleotide sequence: TGCGCCAGCAGCTTGGACTCCGACAGAATCTATGGCTACACCTTC. The whole variable domain, remainder taken from reference TRBV5-1 and TRBJ1-2, is KAGVTQTPRYLIKTRGQQVTLSCSPISGHRSVSWYQQTPGQGLQFLFEYFSETQRNKGNFPGRFSGRQFSNSRSEMNVSTLELGDSALYLCASSLDSDRIYGYTFGSGTRLTVV.

The chain joins TRBV7-6 to TRBJ1-1; TRBD1 matches at 9 bases. J lost 4 bases, V lost 5 bases, and 11 bases had no gene match. The CDR3 has 16 amino acids. The germline CDR1 and CDR2 sequences are SGHVS and FNYEAQ. Here the CDR3 DNA reads TGTGCCAGCAGCCCCCGGGACAGGGTGATGGTCACTGAAGCTTTCTTT. Translating it yields CASSPRDRVMVTEAFF.

Comment on this clonotype: The junction does not match germline at one end; this may be a read error. The V and J genes are TRBV4-2 and TRBJ2-5; TRBD2 might be the D (5 bases). From germline, CDR1 is LGHNA and CDR2 YNFKEQ. This CDR3 spans 15 amino acids. The CDR3 loop reads CATSQETRREETQYF. The CDR3 DNA reads TGTGCCACCAGCCAGGAAACTAGACGAGAAGAGACCCAGTACTTC.

The chain carries TRBV20-1 and TRBJ1-2, with a tentative D call TRBD1 (5 bases). This CDR3 is built from 14 residues. The germline V gene has CDR1 DFQATT and CDR2 SNEGSKA (reference sequence). V was pared by 2 bases and J by 8 bases, with 18 bases between. This chain's CDR3 is CSARPLTDTRGYTF. DNA for the CDR3: TGCAGTGCTAGACCGTTGACAGATACTCGGGGCTACACCTTC.

This clonotype was seen a handful of times. The chain joins TRBV21-1 to TRBJ1-2; the table's D call, TRBD1, has no DNA check behind it. TRBV21-1 corresponds to a pseudogene. There are 12 residues in the CDR3. The CDR3 DNA reads as TGTGCCAGCAGCGCCGTTTGGGGCCTGAACACCTTC. Protein product: CASSAVWGLNTF.